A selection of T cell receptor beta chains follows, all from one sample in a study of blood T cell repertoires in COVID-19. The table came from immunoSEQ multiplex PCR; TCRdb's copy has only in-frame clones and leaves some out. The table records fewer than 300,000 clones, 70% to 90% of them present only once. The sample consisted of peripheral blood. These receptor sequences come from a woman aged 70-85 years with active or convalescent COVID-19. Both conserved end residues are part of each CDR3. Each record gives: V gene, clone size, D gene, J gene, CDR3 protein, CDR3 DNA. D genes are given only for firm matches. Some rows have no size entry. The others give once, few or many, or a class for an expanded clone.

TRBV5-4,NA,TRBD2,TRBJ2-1,CASSPGGGPPYNEQFF,TGTGCCAGCAGCCCGGGAGGGGGGCCCCCCTACAATGAGCAGTTCTTC
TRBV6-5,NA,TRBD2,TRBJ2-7,CASTRWAGVEEQYF,TGTGCCAGCACCCGTTGGGCGGGAGTGGAGGAGCAGTACTTC
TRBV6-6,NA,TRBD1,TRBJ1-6,CASSSTGEALHF,TGTGCCAGCAGTTCGACAGGGGAAGCCCTCCACTTT
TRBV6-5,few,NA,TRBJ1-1,CASSYLSGFAEAFF,TGTGCCAGCAGTTATCTCTCGGGGTTCGCTGAAGCTTTCTTT
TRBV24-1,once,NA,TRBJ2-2,CATRGTNTGELFF,TGTGCCACCAGGGGGACTAACACCGGGGAGCTGTTTTTT
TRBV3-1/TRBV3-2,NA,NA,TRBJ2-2,CASSQEKHNTGELFF,TGTGCCAGCAGCCAAGAGAAACATAACACCGGGGAGCTGTTTTTT
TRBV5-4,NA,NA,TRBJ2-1,CASSLKGVDEQFF,TGTGCCAGCAGCTTGAAGGGGGTCGATGAGCAGTTCTTC
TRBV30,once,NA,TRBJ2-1,CAWTAKSGAYNEQFF,TGTGCCTGGACTGCCAAGTCAGGGGCTTACAATGAGCAGTTCTTC
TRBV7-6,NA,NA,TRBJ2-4,CASSLEGSGAAKNIQYF,TGTGCCAGCAGCTTAGAAGGTTCAGGGGCAGCCAAAAACATTCAGTACTTC
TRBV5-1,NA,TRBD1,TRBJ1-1,CASSLTGGTEAFF,TGCGCCAGCAGCTTAACAGGGGGCACTGAAGCTTTCTTT
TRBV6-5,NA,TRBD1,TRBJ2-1,CASTPGQGPYNEQFF,TGTGCCAGCACCCCGGGACAGGGGCCTTACAATGAGCAGTTCTTC
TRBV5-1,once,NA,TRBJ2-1,CASSLSQGGAGEQFF,TGCGCCAGCAGCTTGAGTCAGGGTGGGGCGGGGGAGCAGTTCTTC
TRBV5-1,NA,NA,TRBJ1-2,CASSLGTGNYGYTF,TGCGCCAGCAGCTTGGGGACGGGAAACTATGGCTACACCTTC
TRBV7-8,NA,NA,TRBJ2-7,CASSLATYSRGEQYF,TGTGCCAGCAGCTTAGCAACCTACTCGAGGGGGGAGCAGTACTTC
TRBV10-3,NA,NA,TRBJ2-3,CAIRFGATDTQYF,TGTGCCATCCGTTTTGGGGCCACAGATACGCAGTATTTT
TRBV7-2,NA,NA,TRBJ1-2,CASSLASTNYGYTF,TGTGCCAGCAGCTTAGCGAGCACTAACTATGGCTACACCTTC
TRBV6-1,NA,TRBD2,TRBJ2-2,CASSELAENTGELFF,TGTGCCAGCAGTGAACTAGCGGAAAACACCGGGGAGCTGTTTTTT
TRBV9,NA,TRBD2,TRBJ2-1,CASSVGSGGASYNEQFF,TGTGCCAGCAGCGTAGGGAGCGGGGGGGCGTCCTACAATGAGCAGTTCTTC
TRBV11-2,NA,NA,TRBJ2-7,CASRTAGAYEQYF,TGTGCCAGCAGGACGGCGGGCGCCTACGAGCAGTACTTC
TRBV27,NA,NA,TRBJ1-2,CASRRDPNYGYTF,TGTGCCAGCAGACGGGATCCTAACTATGGCTACACCTTC
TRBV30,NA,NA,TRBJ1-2,CAWRGQHYGYTF,TGTGCCTGGAGAGGACAGCACTATGGCTACACCTTC
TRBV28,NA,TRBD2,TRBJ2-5,CASSQLWLAGETQYF,TGTGCCAGCAGCCAGCTGTGGCTAGCGGGAGAGACCCAGTACTTC
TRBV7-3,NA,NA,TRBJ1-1,CASSSTYGLFEAFF,TGTGCCAGCAGCTCAACGTATGGACTTTTTGAAGCTTTCTTT
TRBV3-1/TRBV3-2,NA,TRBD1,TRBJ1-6,CASSLGQGRSPLHF,TGTGCCAGCAGTCTCGGACAGGGGCGGTCACCCCTCCACTTT
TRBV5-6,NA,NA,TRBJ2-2,CASSLGHWTGELFF,TGTGCCAGCAGCCTTGGACATTGGACCGGGGAGCTGTTTTTT